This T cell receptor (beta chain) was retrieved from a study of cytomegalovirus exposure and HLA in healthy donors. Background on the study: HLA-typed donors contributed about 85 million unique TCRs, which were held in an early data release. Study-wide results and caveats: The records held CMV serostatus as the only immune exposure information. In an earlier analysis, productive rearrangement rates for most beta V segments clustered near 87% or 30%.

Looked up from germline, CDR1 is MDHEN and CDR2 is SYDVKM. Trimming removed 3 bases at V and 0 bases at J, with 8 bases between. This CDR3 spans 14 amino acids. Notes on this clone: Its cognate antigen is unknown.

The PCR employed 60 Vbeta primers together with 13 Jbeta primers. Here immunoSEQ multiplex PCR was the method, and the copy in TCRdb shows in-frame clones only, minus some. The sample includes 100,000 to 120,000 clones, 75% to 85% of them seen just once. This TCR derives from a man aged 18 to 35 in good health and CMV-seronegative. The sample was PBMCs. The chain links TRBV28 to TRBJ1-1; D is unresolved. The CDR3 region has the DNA TGTGCCAGCAGTTTTGTACAGCTGAACACTGAAGCTTTCTTT. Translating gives CASSFVQLNTEAFF.